These T cell receptor beta chains were read from a single sample in a study of T cells in Graves' hyperthyroidism and ophthalmopathy. One entry per CDR3 protein results from TCRdb running MiXCR on the multiplex PCR reads. The repertoire includes roughly 600,000 distinct CDR3 sequences, approximately 15% of them detected once, and about 12% sits in the top ten. The sample comprised blood. These TCRs come from a woman between 45 and 60 years old with Graves' ophthalmopathy. CDR3s include the opening cysteine and the closing phenylalanine or tryptophan. The D gene is left open where the match is weak. Clone size is shown for a subset of rows, as once, few, many or a class of expanded clone.

v_call	clone_size	j_call	d_call	cdr3_nt	cdr3_aa
TRBV4-3	many	TRBJ1-2	-	TGCGCCAGCAGCCAAGTCGGGGGAGGCAGCTATGGCTACACCTTC	CASSQVGGGSYGYTF
TRBV5-1	many	TRBJ2-5	-	TGCGCCAGCACCCTCTTGGACAGTAAAGAGACCCAGTACTTC	CASTLLDSKETQYF
TRBV7-9	many	TRBJ2-2	-	TGTGCCAGCGGAACCCTAGGGACCGGGGAGCTGTTTTTT	CASGTLGTGELFF
TRBV14	many	TRBJ1-1	-	TGTGCCAGCAGCCAAGCTGGCAGGAACACTGAAGCTTTCTTT	CASSQAGRNTEAFF
TRBV7-3	many	TRBJ1-1	TRBD1	TGTGCCAGCAGCCCCCGGGACAGACTAGACACTGAAGCTTTCTTT	CASSPRDRLDTEAFF
TRBV12-3/TRBV12-4	-	TRBJ1-4	-	TGTGCCAGCAGTTTACAGGGTACTGAAAAACTGTTTTTT	CASSLQGTEKLFF
TRBV7-2	many	TRBJ2-1	TRBD1	TGTGCCAGCAGCTTAAGGTCGCAGGGGGACTCCTACAATGAGCAGTTCTTC	CASSLRSQGDSYNEQFF
TRBV6-1	-	TRBJ2-1	-	TGTGCCAGCAGCCGATTCCTAGCGGGACAGGCTGCCCGTAACTCCTACAATGAGCAGTTCTTC	CASSRFLAGQAARNSYNEQFF
TRBV7-3	many	TRBJ2-1	TRBD2	TGTGCCAGCAGCGCCTTTAGCGGGAGGGCAGATGAGCAGTTCTTC	CASSAFSGRADEQFF
TRBV9	many	TRBJ2-7	-	TGTGCCAGCAGCGTAGAGGCGGAATCCTACGAGCAGTACTTC	CASSVEAESYEQYF
TRBV18	many	TRBJ2-1	-	TGTGCCAGCTCAGATCTAGCATCCTACAATGAGCAGTTCTTC	CASSDLASYNEQFF
TRBV19	-	TRBJ2-2	-	TGTGCCATCCCGGGACACATCACCGGGGAGCTGTTTTTT	CAIPGHITGELFF
TRBV5-1	-	TRBJ2-5	-	TGCGCCAGCAGCTTGGGAATAGCTTCCATACAGACCCAGTACTTC	CASSLGIASIQTQYF